The following is a TCR beta chain sequence with its context. This CDR3 has 15 residues. Trimming removed 4 bases from V and 6 bases from J; junction bases left unmatched: 7. From germline, CDR1 is MNHEY and CDR2 SVGAGI. Assay: immunoSEQ multiplex PCR; the TCRdb copy retains only in-frame clones and omits some. The table lists roughly 70,000 clones, 92% of them singletons. This entry is derived from a study of T cells after somatic rescue of genetic block. The TCR sequence derives from a man aged 40-49 years. The sequenced sample was peripheral blood mononuclear cells (PBMCs). This rearrangement joins TRBV6-5 to TRBJ2-7, with 12 bases matching TRBD2. The CDR3 loop is CASSSSKLAGGEQYF. The DNA for the CDR3 is TGTGCCAGCAGTTCCAGCAAACTAGCGGGAGGCGAGCAGTACTTC.